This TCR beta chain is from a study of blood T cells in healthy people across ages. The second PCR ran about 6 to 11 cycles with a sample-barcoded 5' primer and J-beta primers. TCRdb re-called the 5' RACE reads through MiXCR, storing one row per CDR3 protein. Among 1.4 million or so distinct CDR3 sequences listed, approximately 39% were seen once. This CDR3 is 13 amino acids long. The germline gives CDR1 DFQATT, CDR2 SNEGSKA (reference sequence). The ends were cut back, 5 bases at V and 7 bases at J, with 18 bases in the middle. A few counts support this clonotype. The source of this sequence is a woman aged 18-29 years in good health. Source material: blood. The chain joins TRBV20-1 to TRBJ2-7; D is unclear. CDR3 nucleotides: TGCAGTGCTGAGACGAAAACCTTTGGAGAGCAGTACTTC. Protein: CSAETKTFGEQYF.